The 10 T cell receptor beta chains presented below share a single source sample, sequenced in a study of T cells in Graves' hyperthyroidism and ophthalmopathy. RNA transcripts yielded amplified TCR beta CDR3 regions. With the HTBI primer set, the TCR CDR3 went through a first round of RT-PCR. Via MiXCR, TCRdb re-called the multiplex PCR reads, giving one row per CDR3 protein. The table has a few hundred thousand distinct CDR3 sequences, roughly 45% seen once; the top ten hold about 43%. The sequencing input was peripheral blood or thyroid tissue (not recorded which). The receptors were gathered from an adult woman with Graves' disease, either hyperthyroidism or ophthalmopathy (not recorded which).

This clonotype was counted many times. The V and J genes are TRBV25-1 and TRBJ2-3, with D possibly being TRBD2 (6 bases). CDR1 and CDR2 (germline): MGHDK, SYGVNS. V gave up 3 bases and J gave up 0 bases, with 13 bases separating them. The CDR3 consists of 16 residues. The CDR3 DNA reads as TGTGCCAGCAGTGACTTGGGACTCCTAAGCACAGATACGCAGTATTTT. Its translation is CASSDLGLLSTDTQYF.

This clonotype was observed many times. The rearrangement links TRBV20-1 to TRBJ1-5; D uncertain. V lost 6 bases to trimming and J lost 2 bases, with 20 bases between them. Germline CDR1 and CDR2: DFQATT and SNEGSKA (reference sequence). This CDR3 region has 16 residues. CDR3 coding DNA: TGCAGTGCCCCGACCGTCGGAAGGGATCGCAATCAGCCCCAGCATTTT. The encoded protein is CSAPTVGRDRNQPQHF.

This clonotype showed up just a few times. The chain is built from TRBV6-2 or TRBV6-3 and TRBJ1-4, with 7 bases matching TRBD1. CDR1 is MNHEY and CDR2 is SVGEGT in the germline V gene. J lost 5 bases, V lost 5 bases, and 5 bases had no gene match. This CDR3 has 14 residues. CDR3 region: CASSIDRVNEKLFF. For the CDR3, the DNA is TGTGCCAGCAGTATTGACAGGGTGAATGAAAAACTGTTTTTT.

The genes are TRBV28 and TRBJ1-6; a weak D match, TRBD1 (5 bases). There are 13 residues in the CDR3. The V end lost 6 bases, the J end lost 5 bases, and 8 bases lay between the germline ends. Germline values: CDR1 MDHEN, CDR2 SYDVKM. In DNA form, the CDR3 reads TGTGCCAGCAGGCAGGGCAATAATTCACCCCTCCACTTT. It specifies CASRQGNNSPLHF.

Many counts were recorded for this clonotype. The chain employs TRBV2 and TRBJ1-5; a weak D match, TRBD1 (6 bases). V was shortened by 4 bases and J by 6 bases, with 13 bases between the two germline ends. The V gene's germline CDR1 is SNHLY and CDR2 FYNNEI. The CDR3 spans 14 residues. CDR3 in amino acids: CASSGAGVGQPQHF. CDR3 nucleotides: TGTGCCAGCAGTGGCGCAGGGGTCGGTCAGCCCCAGCATTTT.

This chain joins TRBV15 and TRBJ2-2; 8 bases fit TRBD2. Germline V lookup: CDR1 LNHNV, CDR2 YYDKDF (reference sequence). This CDR3 has 15 amino acids. V was clipped by 0 bases and J by 5 bases; unmatched bases: 2. CDR3: CATSREIAGTGELFF. The CDR3 DNA reads as TGTGCCACCAGCAGAGAAATAGCGGGGACCGGGGAGCTGTTTTTT.

In this sample, this clonotype turned up many times. The chain is built from TRBV5-6 and TRBJ1-4, with unresolved D. The CDR3 consists of 14 residues. V was clipped by 5 bases and J by 8 bases, with 16 bases between them. Germline values: CDR1 SGHDT, CDR2 YYEEEE. The CDR3 DNA reads TGTGCCAGCAGTTCACCGGGCCGGTGGGAAAAACTGTTTTTT. It yields the protein CASSSPGRWEKLFF.

The sample holds many counts of this clonotype. The V gene is TRBV6-1, the J gene TRBJ1-5, with TRBD1 identical over 10 bases. The CDR3 has 17 amino acids. V lost 4 bases, J lost 6 bases, and 12 bases stayed unmatched. Germline CDR1 reads MNHNS; CDR2 reads SASEGT. The CDR3 is CASSVSWDRGVSQPQHF. CDR3 bases: TGTGCCAGCAGTGTGAGTTGGGACAGGGGAGTCAGTCAGCCCCAGCATTTT.

V gene TRBV19 combines with J gene TRBJ1-5, with D tentatively TRBD1 (5 bases). Trimming pared 6 bases from V and 3 bases from J, leaving 12 bases between. The CDR3 runs to 14 residues. Germline V lookup: CDR1 LNHDA, CDR2 SQIVND (reference sequence). CDR3 DNA: TGTGCCAGTAGGTCGGGGCTGTCCAATCAGCCCCAGCATTTT. This translates into CASRSGLSNQPQHF.

V gene TRBV29-1 combines with J gene TRBJ1-1, with a weak D call TRBD1 (5 bases). This CDR3 is 11 amino acids long. Germline values: CDR1 SQVTM, CDR2 ANQGSEA. V was cut by 8 bases and J by 10 bases, with 17 bases left in between. The CDR3 DNA is TGCAGCTTAGCCCGGGGCCGAGGAGCTTTCTTT. Translating gives CSLARGRGAFF.